One sample yielded the 15 T cell receptor beta chains listed below, sequenced in a study of Ad26.COV2.S vaccination and SARS-CoV-2 variants. Treatment noted: 15 to 20 received Ad26.COV2.S at low or high dose, single or two shots; about 5 received placebo; per-sample allocation not given. Sampling was performed 63 days after the first vaccine or placebo injection. Repertoires were generated with immunoSEQ multiplex PCR, while TCRdb's copy carries only in-frame clones and drops some. The sample comprises a few hundred thousand clones, around 87% of which are singletons, and roughly 3.1% rests with the top ten. The sample consisted of peripheral blood, taken in a trial of Ad26.COV2.S vaccine versus placebo. The receptor source for this set is a person aged 18-65 years who received the Ad26.COV2.S COVID-19 vaccine or a placebo.

The V call is TRBV19, the J call TRBJ2-2, with D possibly TRBD1 on 6 matching bases. The CDR3 totals 15 residues. V was pared by 7 bases and J by 4 bases, with 16 bases between. Germline V gives CDR1 LNHDA, CDR2 SQIVND (reference sequence). The CDR3: CASIGQPYITGELFF. The CDR3, as DNA: TGTGCCAGTATTGGACAGCCATATATCACCGGGGAGCTGTTTTTT. The variable domain in full, with the rest retrieved from reference TRBV19 and TRBJ2-2, is DGGITQSPKYLFRKEGQNVTLSCEQNLNHDAMYWYRQDPGQGLRLIYYSQIVNDFQKGDIAEGYSVSREKKESFPLTVTSAQKNPTAFYLCASIGQPYITGELFFGEGSRLTVL.

The V call is TRBV9, the J call TRBJ2-6; D gene uncertain. The V end lost 3 bases, the J end lost 0 bases, and 7 bases lay between the germline ends. This CDR3 has 15 amino acids. Looked up from germline, CDR1 is SGDLS and CDR2 is YYNGEE. The CDR3 nucleotides are TGTGCCAGCAGCGGACACAGCTCTGGGGCCAACGTCCTGACTTTC. Amino acids: CASSGHSSGANVLTF.

Written as DNA, the CDR3 is TGTGCTAGTGGTCTGCCTTCGGACAGGAGCTCCTACGAGCAGTACTTC. Protein: CASGLPSDRSSYEQYF. This chain joins TRBV12-5 and TRBJ2-7; the match to TRBD1 covers 7 bases. This CDR3 contains 16 residues. J was trimmed by 0 bases and V by 5 bases; bases with no gene match: 10. Per germline, CDR1 LGHNT and CDR2 FRNRAP.

This sequence joins TRBV5-4 and TRBJ1-6; D might be TRBD1 (5 bases). The CDR3 covers 14 residues. Germline V gene data show CDR1 as SGHNT and CDR2 as YYREEE (reference sequence). V was trimmed by 0 bases and J by 8 bases, leaving 9 bases between them. CDR3: CASSLEGADSPLHF. As DNA, the CDR3 is TGTGCCAGCAGCTTGGAAGGGGCCGATTCACCCCTCCACTTT.

The genes are TRBV5-1 and TRBJ2-5; 10 bases map to TRBD1. Trimming took 0 bases from V and 7 from J; bases not matched to a gene: 0. CDR3 length equals 13 residues. Germline CDR1 and CDR2: SGHRS and YFSETQ. The CDR3 spells CASSLGQGATQYF. CDR3 sequence (DNA): TGCGCCAGCAGCTTGGGACAGGGGGCGACCCAGTACTTC.

The genes are TRBV6-2 or TRBV6-3 and TRBJ1-2; TRBD1 matches at 7 bases. With 2 bases clipped from V and 7 bases from J, the junction kept 7 bases outside the gene matches. The CDR3 runs 14 residues. Germline V gene data show CDR1 as MNHEY and CDR2 as SVGEGT. The CDR3 DNA reads TGTGCCAGCAGTTACGCTGGGCAGGGGGGTGGCTACACCTTC. Amino acid sequence: CASSYAGQGGGYTF.

This clone appeared a few times. The chain's CDR3 is CASSPPPGTLGTEAFF. CDR3 nucleotides: TGTGCCAGCTCACCACCGCCCGGAACCTTGGGCACTGAAGCTTTCTTT. The V call is TRBV18, the J call TRBJ1-1; D is unclear. CDR1 is KGHSH, CDR2 LQKENI, per germline. The CDR3 covers 16 residues. The V end was cut by 0 bases, the J end by 4 bases, with 15 bases between.

This chain links TRBV13 with TRBJ1-1; D gene uncertain. Germline CDR1 and CDR2: PRHDT and FYEKMQ (reference sequence). The CDR3 runs to 13 residues. V was clipped by 9 bases and J by 0 bases, with 11 bases between them. CDR3 bases: TGTGCCAGTAATACACTTATGAACACTGAAGCTTTCTTT. Translating gives CASNTLMNTEAFF.

The V gene is TRBV30, the J gene TRBJ2-7, with 7 bases matching TRBD2. From germline, CDR1 is GTSNPN and CDR2 SVGIG (reference sequence). The V segment lost 4 bases and the J segment 6 bases; nucleotides outside the gene matches: 9. The CDR3 length is 13 residues. Here the CDR3 DNA reads TGTGCCTGGACTGGGGGGGGGTCCGGCGAGCAGTACTTC. It encodes CAWTGGGSGEQYF.

The rearrangement links TRBV7-9 to TRBJ2-4, with D unresolved. This CDR3 has 15 amino acids. The germline gives CDR1 SEHNR, CDR2 FQNEAQ (reference sequence). Trimming left V 2 bases short and J 0 bases short, with 8 bases between. CDR3 DNA sequence: TGTGCCAGCAGCTTAAAGGTTTTAGCCAAAAACATTCAGTACTTC. Residues: CASSLKVLAKNIQYF.

The V gene is TRBV4-1, the J gene TRBJ2-6; D is unresolved. V gave up 5 bases and J gave up 4 bases, with 6 bases separating them. The length of the CDR3 is 13 residues. The germline V gene encodes CDR1 MGHRA and CDR2 YSYEKL. CDR3 region: CASSFGGANVLTF. CDR3 nucleotide sequence: TGCGCCAGCAGCTTCGGGGGGGCCAACGTCCTGACTTTC.

The J gene is TRBJ1-2, the V gene TRBV19, with 10 bases identical to TRBD1. Trimming cost V 6 bases and J 7 bases; bases outside gene matches: 5. This CDR3 is built from 13 residues. Germline CDR1 LNHDA, CDR2 SQIVND (reference sequence). CDR3 nucleotide sequence: TGTGCCAGTAGCGAAGGGACAGGGGTTGGCTACACCTTC. Translated: CASSEGTGVGYTF.

V is TRBV11-1 and J is TRBJ1-5; no definite D call. This CDR3 has 15 residues. Deletions cut 1 base from V and 3 bases from J, with 10 bases between. Germline V gene lookup returns CDR1 SGHAT and CDR2 FQDESV (reference sequence). The CDR3: CASSLGYGFNQPQHF. The CDR3 coding sequence is TGTGCCAGCAGCTTAGGGTACGGATTCAATCAGCCCCAGCATTTT.

The chain employs TRBV10-2 and TRBJ2-3; 11 bases align to TRBD2. The trim removed 7 bases at V and 5 bases at J, leaving 5 bases unmatched. The CDR3 is made up of 14 amino acids. Germline V gives CDR1 WSHSY, CDR2 SAAADI. The CDR3 reads CASTLSGGGDTQYF. CDR3 coding DNA: TGCGCCAGCACCCTTAGCGGGGGGGGAGATACGCAGTATTTT.

The rearrangement links TRBV3-1 (or the pseudogene TRBV3-2) to TRBJ2-1; TRBD2 agrees at 8 bases. This CDR3 is built from 17 residues. CDR1 and CDR2 (germline): LGHDT, YNNKEL (reference sequence). J lost 4 bases, V lost 0 bases, and 8 bases had no gene match. As DNA, the CDR3 is TGTGCCAGCAGCCAAGATAGGCACGGGGGGGCATACAATGAGCAGTTCTTC. It yields the protein CASSQDRHGGAYNEQFF.